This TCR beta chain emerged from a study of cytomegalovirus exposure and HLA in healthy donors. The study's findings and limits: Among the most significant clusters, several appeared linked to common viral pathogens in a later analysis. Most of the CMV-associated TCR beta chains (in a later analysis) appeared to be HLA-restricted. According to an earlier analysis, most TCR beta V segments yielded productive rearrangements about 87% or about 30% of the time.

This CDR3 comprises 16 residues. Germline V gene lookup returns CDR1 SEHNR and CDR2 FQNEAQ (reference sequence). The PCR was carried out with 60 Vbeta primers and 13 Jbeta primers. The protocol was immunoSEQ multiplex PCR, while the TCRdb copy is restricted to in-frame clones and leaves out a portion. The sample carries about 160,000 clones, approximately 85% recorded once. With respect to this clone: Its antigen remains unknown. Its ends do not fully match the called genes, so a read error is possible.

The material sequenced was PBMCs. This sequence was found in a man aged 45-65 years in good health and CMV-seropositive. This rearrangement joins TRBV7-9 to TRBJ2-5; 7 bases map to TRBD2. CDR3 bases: TGTTCCAGCAGCTTGGGGGGGGAGGGGCTTAAGGAGACCCAGTACTTC. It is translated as CSSSLGGEGLKETQYF.